These 17 T cell receptor beta chains share one sample of origin, sequenced in a study of OX40 agonist ivuxolimab in advanced cancers. TCRdb's table, derived via immunoSEQ multiplex PCR, lists solely in-frame clones and lacks some. The table lists 95,000 to 150,000 clones, over 85% of them singletons. The sequenced sample was CD4+ or CD8+ T cells sorted from blood, obtained in a trial of the OX40 agonist ivuxolimab. All receptors derive from an adult with an advanced solid tumor such as melanoma, head and neck, liver or kidney cancer.

The chain couples TRBV29-1 to TRBJ2-5; D not resolved. The CDR3 runs to 11 residues. Germline V CDR1 and CDR2: SQVTM, ANQGSEA. Trimming removed 1 base from V and 5 bases from J, with 5 bases in between. The DNA of the CDR3 is TGCAGCGTTGAAGTTCGGGAGACCCAGTACTTC. This encodes CSVEVRETQYF.

This chain connects TRBV21-1 to TRBJ2-3; the D segment call TRBD2 is taken from the table without a DNA check. TRBV21-1 is recorded as a pseudogene. CDR3 length: 13 residues. CDR3 loop: CASLGGFRDTQYF. The CDR3 bases are TGTGCCAGCCTAGGCGGGTTCAGAGATACGCAGTATTTT.

V gene TRBV7-8 combines with J gene TRBJ2-7; D is unresolved. Germline-derived CDR1 and CDR2 are SGHVS and FQNEAQ. The CDR3 spans 14 residues. Trimming stripped 0 bases from V and 3 bases from J, with 9 bases between. The CDR3 sequence: CASSLASSSYEQYF. Here the CDR3 DNA reads TGTGCCAGCAGCTTAGCTAGCAGCAGCTACGAGCAGTACTTC.

The chain carries TRBV18 and TRBJ1-1; TRBD1 is a possible D gene (6 bases). The CDR3 covers 15 residues. Germline CDR1 KGHSH, CDR2 LQKENI. Trimming cost V 3 bases and J 5 bases, with 16 bases left between them. CDR3 sequence (DNA): TGTGCCAGCTCACCCGGGGGGCTGAAGGAAACTGAAGCTTTCTTT. Translated, it gives CASSPGGLKETEAFF.

The chain joins TRBV6-5 to TRBJ1-5; D gene ambiguous. The CDR3 runs to 15 residues. From germline, CDR1 is MNHEY and CDR2 SVGAGI. Deletions cut 3 bases from V and 1 base from J, with 10 bases between. The CDR3 here is CASSYRQPSNQPQHF. CDR3 in DNA: TGTGCCAGCAGTTATCGGCAGCCCAGCAATCAGCCCCAGCATTTT.

CDR3 in DNA: TGTGCCAGTAGCCGGGAGGGGCGGGACACTAATCAGCCCCAGCATTTT. Translation: CASSREGRDTNQPQHF. This sequence joins TRBV19 and TRBJ1-5, with a weak D call TRBD1 (6 bases). V was clipped by 6 bases and J by 4 bases, with 19 bases between them. The CDR3 covers 16 residues. Looked up from germline, CDR1 is LNHDA and CDR2 is SQIVND (reference sequence).

The V call is TRBV7-9, the J call TRBJ2-2, with D hard to call. The CDR3 contains 12 residues. Germline CDR1 and CDR2: SEHNR and FQNEAQ (reference sequence). Trimming removed 5 bases from V and 6 bases from J, with 7 bases in between. CDR3 in amino acids: CASSPGAGELFF. For the CDR3, the DNA is TGTGCCAGCAGCCCTGGGGCCGGGGAGCTGTTTTTT.

The J gene is TRBJ1-2, the V gene TRBV7-2; D may be TRBD1 (6 bases). The CDR3 is made up of 14 amino acids. Per the germline V gene, CDR1 is SGHTA and CDR2 is FQGNSA. V was cut by 1 base and J by 5 bases, with 11 bases left in between. CDR3 residues: CASSLGQGRYGYTF. The CDR3 bases are TGTGCCAGCAGCTTAGGTCAGGGGAGGTATGGCTACACCTTC. The entire variable domain, with the rest obtained from reference TRBV7-2 and TRBJ1-2, is as follows: GAGVSQSPSNKVTEKGKDVELRCDPISGHTALYWYRQSLGQGLEFLIYFQGNSAPDKSGLPSDRFSAERTGGSVSTLTIQRTQQEDSAVYLCASSLGQGRYGYTFGSGTRLTVV.

This chain uses TRBV19 with TRBJ1-2; no clear D gene. This CDR3 is built from 14 residues. Germline CDR1 reads LNHDA; CDR2 reads SQIVND (reference sequence). Trimming took 9 bases from V and 8 from J, leaving 22 bases between them. The CDR3 DNA follows: TGTGCCAGGCGGTCACTCAGGATAGGGAAAGGCTACACCTTC. Translating gives CARRSLRIGKGYTF.

The chain joins TRBV6-1 to TRBJ2-1, with TRBD2 matching 10 bases. The CDR3 length is 14 residues. Trimming took 2 bases from V and 5 from J; bases not matched to a gene: 0. Germline CDR1 reads MNHNS; CDR2 reads SASEGT. CDR3 protein: CASSETSGNNEQFF. CDR3 DNA sequence: TGTGCCAGCAGTGAAACTAGCGGGAACAATGAGCAGTTCTTC.

The CDR3 nucleotides are TGTGCCAGCTCACCTAAGACAGGGGAAGGGACTGAAGCTTTCTTT. It translates to CASSPKTGEGTEAFF. This rearrangement joins TRBV18 to TRBJ1-1; 8 positions agree with TRBD1. The trim removed 3 bases at V and 5 bases at J, leaving 8 bases unmatched. In germline, CDR1 is KGHSH, CDR2 LQKENI. This CDR3 contains 15 residues. Looking up the rest from reference TRBV18 and TRBJ1-1 gives the full variable domain: NAGVMQNPRHLVRRRGQEARLRCSPMKGHSHVYWYRQLPEEGLKFMVYLQKENIIDESGMPKERFSAEFPKEGPSILRIQQVVRGDSAAYFCASSPKTGEGTEAFFGQGTRLTVV.

J is TRBJ2-1 and V is TRBV29-1, with 13 bases fitting TRBD2. CDR3 length equals 19 residues. The V and J ends lost 7 bases and 0 bases, in that order; junction bases with no gene match: 15. Germline CDR1 SQVTM, CDR2 ANQGSEA. DNA of the CDR3: TGCAGCGCCCCTCCCCCGGGACTAGCGGGACCCTCCTCCTACAATGAGCAGTTCTTC. Protein product: CSAPPPGLAGPSSYNEQFF.

The chain has TRBV18 and TRBJ2-3; D unclear. V lost 2 bases and J lost 4, with 10 bases in between. Per germline, CDR1 KGHSH and CDR2 LQKENI. This CDR3 is built from 14 residues. The CDR3 is CASSPSTGPDTQYF. The CDR3 DNA is TGTGCCAGCTCACCATCCACGGGCCCAGATACGCAGTATTTT.

The gene calls are TRBV7-3 and TRBJ2-6, with TRBD1 identical over 11 bases. The CDR3 totals 16 residues. The germline CDR1 and CDR2 sequences are SGHTA and FQGTGA. J lost 3 bases, V lost 5 bases, and 3 bases had no gene match. The CDR3 DNA is TGTGCCAGCAGCGGACAGGGGGCAGGTGGGGCCAACGTCCTGACTTTC. This encodes CASSGQGAGGANVLTF.

CDR3 coding DNA: TGTGCCAGACCGAGGCAGCCGAACACCGGGGAGCTGTTTTTT. Its translation is CARPRQPNTGELFF. This chain uses TRBV6-5 with TRBJ2-2; no definite D call. This CDR3 is built from 14 residues. Germline V gene data show CDR1 as MNHEY and CDR2 as SVGAGI. Deletions cut 9 bases from V and 0 bases from J, with 11 bases between.

The chain is built from TRBV7-2 and TRBJ1-4; TRBD1 might be the D (5 bases). Germline V gene lookup returns CDR1 SGHTA and CDR2 FQGNSA. CDR3 length: 15 residues. V dropped 1 base and J dropped 5 bases, with 11 bases sitting between them. The CDR3 nucleotides are TGTGCCAGCAGCTTAGGGGGGTTAATGAATGAAAAACTGTTTTTT. This encodes CASSLGGLMNEKLFF.

This chain's CDR3 is CASSYSRGLGYNEQFF. CDR3 sequence (DNA): TGTGCCAGCAGTTACTCCAGGGGATTAGGCTACAATGAGCAGTTCTTC. The rearrangement joins TRBV6-6 to TRBJ2-1, with D perhaps TRBD1 (6 bases). V lost 0 bases, J lost 3 bases, and 12 bases lay in between. Germline V gene data show CDR1 as MNHNY and CDR2 as SVGAGI (reference sequence). CDR3 length: 16 amino acids.